What follows are 20 T cell receptor beta chains derived from one specimen sequenced in a study of T cell responses to AZD1222 COVID-19 vaccine. Repertoires were generated with immunoSEQ multiplex PCR, while TCRdb's copy carries only in-frame clones and drops some. The sample lists more than 150,000 clones, 80% to 90% occurring once. The source was peripheral blood, collected on day 0 of AZD1222 vaccination. All receptors come from an adult in good health.

The J gene is TRBJ2-6, the V gene TRBV27; tentative D call: TRBD1 (6 bases). Germline V gene sequence: CDR1 MNHEY, CDR2 SMNVEV (reference sequence). The V and J ends lost 1 base and 0 bases respectively, with 13 bases between them. CDR3 size: 18 residues. The CDR3 reads CASSLLGARRSGANVLTF. In DNA form, the CDR3 reads TGTGCCAGCAGTTTATTGGGGGCTAGGCGCTCTGGGGCCAACGTCCTGACTTTC.

The genes are TRBV2 and TRBJ1-1; D is uncertain. The germline V gene encodes CDR1 SNHLY and CDR2 FYNNEI. Deletions cut 3 bases from V and 1 base from J, with 12 bases between. This CDR3 spans 15 amino acids. The CDR3 loop reads CASSDWYGRNTEAFF. Here the CDR3 DNA reads TGTGCCAGCAGTGACTGGTATGGCAGGAACACTGAAGCTTTCTTT.

The rearrangement links TRBV9 to TRBJ2-2, with D uncertain. This CDR3 has 16 amino acids. The germline V gene encodes CDR1 SGDLS and CDR2 YYNGEE. Deletions cut 0 bases from V and 5 bases from J, with 14 bases between. CDR3 amino acids: CASSVVAKEKTGELFF. In nucleotides, the CDR3 is TGTGCCAGCAGCGTAGTTGCGAAGGAAAAGACCGGGGAGCTGTTTTTT.

The chain links TRBV6-2 or TRBV6-3 to TRBJ1-5; the match to TRBD1 covers 9 bases. Germline CDR1 is MNHEY and CDR2 is SVGEGT. V lost 4 bases to trimming and J lost 6 bases; unmatched junction nucleotides: 7. This CDR3 region has 15 residues. CDR3 loop: CASSLQGAGGQPQHF. Here the CDR3 DNA reads TGTGCCAGCAGTTTACAGGGGGCGGGAGGTCAGCCCCAGCATTTT.

The chain carries TRBV3-1 (or the pseudogene TRBV3-2) and TRBJ1-6; D perhaps matches TRBD1 (6 bases). Trimming took off 3 bases at V and 7 bases at J, with 13 bases between the two ends. The V gene's germline CDR1 is LGHDT and CDR2 YNNKEL (reference sequence). The CDR3 length is 15 residues. CDR3 nucleotide sequence: TGTGCCAGCAGCCAGAGCGACAGGCGGAATTCACCCCTCCACTTT. This gives the protein CASSQSDRRNSPLHF.

J is TRBJ2-7 and V is TRBV3-1 (or the pseudogene TRBV3-2); 10 nucleotides agree with TRBD2. Germline CDR1 LGHDT, CDR2 YNNKEL (reference sequence). V gave up 4 bases and J gave up 3 bases; unmatched junction bases: 9. This CDR3 is built from 16 residues. The CDR3: CASSPVGLADYYEQYF. The CDR3 nucleotides are TGTGCCAGCAGCCCTGTTGGACTAGCGGACTACTACGAGCAGTACTTC.

This clone turned up a few times. The chain links TRBV7-9 to TRBJ2-1; D gene unclear. The V gene's germline CDR1 is SEHNR and CDR2 FQNEAQ (reference sequence). The V end lost 4 bases, the J end lost 0 bases, and 16 bases lay between the germline ends. There are 17 residues in the CDR3. CDR3 bases: TGTGCCAGCAGCTCCCAGCGCTGGGCAAGCTCCTACAATGAGCAGTTCTTC. It translates to CASSSQRWASSYNEQFF.

The CDR3 bases are TGTGCCAGTAGTATAGGGACGGACCCCAGGGCCCAGTACTTC. Translation gives CASSIGTDPRAQYF. V gene TRBV19 combines with J gene TRBJ2-5; D possibly corresponds to TRBD1 (5 bases). V lost 1 base, J lost 9 bases, and 15 bases lay in between. CDR3 length equals 14 residues. Germline CDR1 is LNHDA and CDR2 is SQIVND (reference sequence).

V usage is TRBV28 and J usage is TRBJ1-4; D call uncertain. The germline V and J ends were trimmed by 6 bases and 0 bases, with 8 bases remaining between them. The length of the CDR3 is 14 residues. CDR1 is MDHEN, CDR2 SYDVKM, per germline. The CDR3 nucleotides read TGTGCCAGCAGCCCAGGTGCAACTAATGAAAAACTGTTTTTT. Translation gives CASSPGATNEKLFF. The whole variable domain, remainder taken from reference TRBV28 and TRBJ1-4, is DVKVTQSSRYLVKRTGEKVFLECVQDMDHENMFWYRQDPGLGLRLIYFSYDVKMKEKGDIPEGYSVSREKKERFSLILESASTNQTSMYLCASSPGATNEKLFFGSGTQLSVL.

The table lists this clone with a count of one. Here the CDR3 DNA reads TGTGCCAGTAGTTTCAGACTAGCGAGGGAGCAGTACTTC. It codes for CASSFRLAREQYF. The V and J genes are TRBV19 and TRBJ2-7; TRBD2 matches 8 bases. Germline assignment: CDR1 LNHDA and CDR2 SQIVND (reference sequence). The CDR3 spans 13 residues. Germline trimming cut 5 bases from V and 7 bases from J; bases unmatched to any gene: 7. Drawing the rest from reference TRBV19 and TRBJ2-7, the complete variable domain is DGGITQSPKYLFRKEGQNVTLSCEQNLNHDAMYWYRQDPGQGLRLIYYSQIVNDFQKGDIAEGYSVSREKKESFPLTVTSAQKNPTAFYLCASSFRLAREQYFGPGTRLTVT.

This clone showed up just a few times. CDR3 DNA: TGTGCCACCAGTGATGGGACAGGGACGAACACCGGGGAGCTGTTTTTT. Encoded protein: CATSDGTGTNTGELFF. V and J are TRBV24-1 and TRBJ2-2; 9 bases match TRBD1. The trim removed 3 bases at V and 0 bases at J, leaving 1 base unmatched. The CDR3 runs to 16 residues. The germline V gene has CDR1 KGHDR and CDR2 SFDVKD.

This clone was detected once. The chain couples TRBV15 to TRBJ2-1; TRBD1 is a possible D gene (6 bases). The CDR3 loop spans 16 amino acids. V gave up 3 bases and J gave up 4 bases, with 16 bases separating them. Germline assignment: CDR1 LNHNV and CDR2 YYDKDF (reference sequence). CDR3 amino acids: CATSSQLGGQYNEQFF. The CDR3 coding sequence is TGTGCCACCAGCAGCCAACTAGGGGGACAATACAATGAGCAGTTCTTC.

This clone has more than one count but fewer than ten. This chain joins TRBV3-1 (or the pseudogene TRBV3-2) and TRBJ2-5; D possibly corresponds to TRBD2 (5 bases). The CDR3 length is 13 residues. The germline V gene has CDR1 LGHDT and CDR2 YNNKEL (reference sequence). The V end was cut by 3 bases, the J end by 8 bases, with 13 bases between. CDR3 sequence: CASSQSSDFTQYF. In nucleotides, the CDR3 is TGTGCCAGCAGCCAGAGTAGCGATTTTACCCAGTACTTC.

The genes are TRBV4-3 and TRBJ1-6, with D hard to call. Germline CDR1 reads LGHNA; CDR2 reads YSLEER. V dropped 0 bases and J dropped 6 bases, with 3 bases sitting between them. CDR3 length equals 13 residues. CDR3 bases: TGCGCCAGCAGCCAAGATCGTAATTCACCCCTCCACTTT. Translation: CASSQDRNSPLHF.

The V and J genes are TRBV14 and TRBJ2-7, with D perhaps TRBD1 or TRBD2 (6 bases each). The CDR3 length is 19 residues. The V gene lost 3 bases and the J gene lost 3 bases, with 27 bases spanning the gap. Germline-derived CDR1 and CDR2 are SGHDN and FVKESK. CDR3 residues: CASSQISGGQTISLYEQYF. In nucleotides, the CDR3 is TGTGCCAGCAGCCAGATCTCCGGGGGCCAAACGATTAGCCTCTACGAGCAGTACTTC.

The V gene is TRBV10-3, the J gene TRBJ1-1; no reliable D call. Deletions cut 4 bases from V and 5 bases from J, with 8 bases between. Germline values: CDR1 ENHRY, CDR2 SYGVKD. This CDR3 comprises 12 residues. The CDR3 DNA follows: TGTGCCATCAGTGTACGGGGAACTGAAGCTTTCTTT. Its protein is CAISVRGTEAFF.

The chain uses TRBV4-3 and TRBJ2-2; no definite D call. Trimming took off 1 base at V and 6 bases at J, with 6 bases between the two ends. Germline V gene sequence: CDR1 LGHNA, CDR2 YSLEER. The CDR3 is 13 residues long. The CDR3 sequence is CASSQALPGELFF. In DNA form, the CDR3 reads TGCGCCAGCAGCCAAGCTTTGCCCGGGGAGCTGTTTTTT.

The chain recombines TRBV30 with TRBJ2-7; tentatively, D is TRBD1 (5 bases). V lost 5 bases, J lost 3 bases, and 11 bases lay in between. The CDR3 contains 12 residues. CDR1 is GTSNPN and CDR2 is SVGIG in the germline V gene (reference sequence). The CDR3 sequence: CAWGQGNYEQYF. The CDR3 DNA follows: TGTGCCTGGGGGCAGGGTAACTACGAGCAGTACTTC.

The rearrangement links TRBV10-3 to TRBJ2-3, with 9 bases lining up with TRBD2. CDR1 is ENHRY, CDR2 SYGVKD, per germline. The CDR3 has 17 amino acids. V lost 10 bases to trimming and J lost 3 bases; unmatched junction nucleotides: 17. The CDR3 reads CATTGRGGSGSTDTQYF. CDR3 nucleotides: TGTGCCACCACAGGCCGGGGGGGTAGCGGGAGTACAGATACGCAGTATTTT.

This clone has more than one count but fewer than ten. The CDR3 region is CAIQRGTGGVQETQYF. CDR3 DNA sequence: TGTGCCATCCAGAGAGGGACAGGGGGCGTTCAAGAGACCCAGTACTTC. The chain has TRBV10-3 and TRBJ2-5; 12 bases are a match to TRBD1. The CDR3 loop spans 16 amino acids. V shed 8 bases, J shed 2 bases, and the junction held 9 bases outside the gene matches. Germline V gives CDR1 ENHRY, CDR2 SYGVKD.